The 29 T cell receptor beta chains given below trace back to one sample, sequenced in a study of cytomegalovirus exposure and HLA in healthy donors. 13 Jbeta primers and 60 Vbeta primers were used for the PCR. Libraries were prepared by immunoSEQ multiplex PCR; TCRdb keeps only in-frame clonotypes and omits some of them. The repertoire holds around 91,000 clones, around 80% seen once, with around 4.4% in the top ten. Sequenced sample: PBMCs. Receptors were obtained from a male donor in good health and CMV-seropositive.

This clone was recorded a few times. This sequence joins TRBV7-9 and TRBJ1-1; tentatively, D is TRBD1 (5 bases). V was trimmed by 4 bases and J by 2 bases, leaving 11 bases between them. Germline CDR1 and CDR2: SEHNR and FQNEAQ (reference sequence). This CDR3 has 14 amino acids. The CDR3 nucleotides read TGTGCCAGCAGCTCGGGGGAACACAACACTGAAGCTTTCTTT. Its protein is CASSSGEHNTEAFF.

This clone turned up a few times. The CDR3: CASSPYGTGGRETQYF. In DNA, the CDR3 is TGTGCCAGCTCACCATACGGGACAGGGGGAAGGGAGACCCAGTACTTC. The V call is TRBV18, the J call TRBJ2-5, with 11 bases aligning to TRBD1. Germline CDR1 KGHSH, CDR2 LQKENI. V shed 2 bases, J shed 5 bases, and the junction held 7 bases outside the gene matches. CDR3 size: 16 residues. The whole variable domain, remainder taken from reference TRBV18 and TRBJ2-5, is NAGVMQNPRHLVRRRGQEARLRCSPMKGHSHVYWYRQLPEEGLKFMVYLQKENIIDESGMPKERFSAEFPKEGPSILRIQQVVRGDSAAYFCASSPYGTGGRETQYFGPGTRLLVL.

In this sample, this clone turned up a few times. The CDR3 loop is CASWGQPDSNQPQHF. As DNA, the CDR3 is TGTGCCAGCTGGGGACAGCCGGATAGCAATCAGCCCCAGCATTTT. The chain employs TRBV28 and TRBJ1-5; the match to TRBD1 covers 7 bases. Losses at the gene ends were 8 bases for V and 0 bases for J; bases not matched to a gene: 7. Looked up from germline, CDR1 is MDHEN and CDR2 is SYDVKM. The CDR3 contains 15 residues.

Here the CDR3 DNA reads TGTGCCAGTAGTACGGACAGGGGGCGCGCCAAAAATCAGCCCCAGCATTTT. Its translation is CASSTDRGRAKNQPQHF. V gene TRBV19 combines with J gene TRBJ1-5; 11 bases map to TRBD1. The J segment lost 4 bases and the V segment lost 4 bases, leaving 9 bases of the junction unmatched. Per the germline V gene, CDR1 is LNHDA and CDR2 is SQIVND (reference sequence). The CDR3 spans 17 residues.

The V gene is TRBV9, the J gene TRBJ2-1, with 9 positions matching TRBD2. This CDR3 spans 18 amino acids. In germline, CDR1 is SGDLS, CDR2 YYNGEE. V trimming: 4 bases; J trimming: 6 bases; junction bases outside the gene matches: 17. The CDR3 loop is CASSPGAGAVAGVNEQFF. CDR3 DNA: TGTGCCAGCAGCCCCGGGGCAGGGGCCGTAGCGGGGGTCAATGAGCAGTTCTTC.

In its sample, this clone was seen a few times. This chain uses TRBV28 with TRBJ1-2; a weak D match, TRBD1 (6 bases). Germline CDR1 MDHEN, CDR2 SYDVKM. Trimming cost V 7 bases and J 1 base, with 22 bases left between them. This CDR3 has 17 residues. In DNA form, the CDR3 reads TGTGCCAGCACCAAGAGGGGCAGGGGAACCAATAACTATGGCTACACCTTC. It translates to CASTKRGRGTNNYGYTF.

CDR3 in amino acids: CASSPSPGRAYGYTF. In nucleotides, the CDR3 is TGTGCCAGCAGCCCTTCACCCGGGAGGGCGTATGGCTACACCTTC. This chain uses TRBV6-1 with TRBJ1-2; D call uncertain. Trimming took off 6 bases at V and 5 bases at J, with 19 bases between the two ends. The CDR3 length is 15 residues. CDR1 MNHNS and CDR2 SASEGT come from the germline V gene.

This clone was observed a few times. Here the CDR3 reads CASSTGLAGDNEQFF. Here the CDR3 DNA reads TGTGCCAGCAGCACGGGACTAGCGGGGGACAATGAGCAGTTCTTC. The chain recombines TRBV7-6 with TRBJ2-1, with 14 positions matching TRBD2. Germline values: CDR1 SGHVS, CDR2 FNYEAQ. Trimming cost V 5 bases and J 5 bases; bases outside gene matches: 2. This CDR3 comprises 15 residues.

This chain uses TRBV5-6 with TRBJ2-2, with D possibly TRBD1 on 5 matching bases. Germline V CDR1 and CDR2: SGHDT, YYEEEE. The length of the CDR3 is 14 residues. The V end lost 5 bases, the J end lost 4 bases, and 12 bases lay between the germline ends. CDR3 amino acids: CASRRDRGTGELFF. The CDR3 DNA follows: TGTGCCAGCAGGAGAGATAGGGGCACCGGGGAGCTGTTTTTT.

The chain joins TRBV30 to TRBJ1-3; TRBD1 is a possible D gene (5 bases). Trimming took off 3 bases at V and 0 bases at J, with 12 bases between the two ends. Per germline, CDR1 GTSNPN and CDR2 SVGIG (reference sequence). This CDR3 spans 15 amino acids. CDR3 bases: TGTGCCTGGAGCCAGGGACTGGGCTCTGGAAACACCATATATTTT. Protein: CAWSQGLGSGNTIYF. Drawing the rest from reference TRBV30 and TRBJ1-3, the complete variable domain is SQTIHQWPATLVQPVGSPLSLECTVEGTSNPNLYWYRQAAGRGLQLLFYSVGIGQISSEVPQNLSASRPQDRQFILSSKKLLLSDSGFYLCAWSQGLGSGNTIYFGEGSWLTVV.

The chain links TRBV13 to TRBJ2-1; 11 bases agree with TRBD2. Trimming at V came to 5 bases and at J to 1 base, leaving 13 bases not matched to a gene. The CDR3 has 19 residues. From germline, CDR1 is PRHDT and CDR2 FYEKMQ (reference sequence). The CDR3 sequence is CASSPNWLAGGGSYNEQFF. The CDR3 DNA follows: TGTGCCAGCAGCCCGAACTGGCTAGCGGGGGGAGGGTCCTACAATGAGCAGTTCTTC.

This clone was seen just once. The J gene is TRBJ2-3, the V gene TRBV5-1; the match to TRBD2 covers 7 bases. The V gene end was trimmed by 2 bases and the J gene end by 4 bases; junction bases not matched to a gene: 4. The CDR3 is 14 residues long. Germline V gene sequence: CDR1 SGHRS, CDR2 YFSETQ. In nucleotides, the CDR3 is TGCGCCAGCAGCTTTGGCGGGAGTTCAGATACGCAGTATTTT. Amino acids: CASSFGGSSDTQYF.

In its sample, this clone was seen once. V gene TRBV7-9 combines with J gene TRBJ1-5; no clear D. The V end was cut by 2 bases, the J end by 8 bases, with 7 bases between. Germline V gene sequence: CDR1 SEHNR, CDR2 FQNEAQ (reference sequence). The CDR3 spans 12 residues. The CDR3 DNA reads TGTGCCAGCAGCTTATACCCGGAGCCCCAGCATTTT. It translates to CASSLYPEPQHF.

J is TRBJ2-7 and V is TRBV6-1; 9 nucleotides align to TRBD2. V was pared by 6 bases and J by 2 bases, with 8 bases of the junction left unmatched. The CDR3 loop spans 15 amino acids. Germline CDR1 MNHNS, CDR2 SASEGT. CDR3 residues: CASRSGSSGTYEQYF. The CDR3 DNA reads TGTGCCAGCAGGTCGGGGTCTAGCGGGACCTACGAGCAGTACTTC.

CDR3 loop: CASSFGTGSEPQHF. The CDR3 DNA follows: TGTGCCAGCAGCTTCGGTACAGGGAGTGAGCCCCAGCATTTT. The J gene is TRBJ1-5, the V gene TRBV7-3; a weak D match, TRBD1 (6 bases). V was trimmed by 3 bases and J by 8 bases, leaving 14 bases between them. The germline V gene encodes CDR1 SGHTA and CDR2 FQGTGA. The length of the CDR3 is 14 residues.

This clone was recorded a few times. The chain links TRBV5-5 to TRBJ2-1; TRBD1 is a possible D gene (5 bases). In germline, CDR1 is SGHKS, CDR2 YYEKEE (reference sequence). The germline V and J ends were trimmed by 0 bases and 8 bases, with 15 bases remaining between them. The CDR3 runs 15 residues. CDR3 in amino acids: CASSLGQTYPDEQFF. The CDR3 DNA reads TGTGCCAGCAGCTTGGGACAGACCTATCCCGATGAGCAGTTCTTC. Based on the CDR3 plus reference TRBV5-5 and TRBJ2-1, the full variable domain is DAGVTQSPTHLIKTRGQQVTLRCSPISGHKSVSWYQQVLGQGPQFIFQYYEKEERGRGNFPDRFSARQFPNYSSELNVNALLLGDSALYLCASSLGQTYPDEQFFGPGTRLTVL.

CDR3 in DNA: TGTGCCAGCACCGTGACAGGCTCCTACGAGCAGTACTTC. It specifies CASTVTGSYEQYF. This chain joins TRBV28 and TRBJ2-7; tentatively, D is TRBD1 (6 bases). CDR3 length: 13 residues. V gave up 7 bases and J gave up 0 bases, with 10 bases separating them. Germline values: CDR1 MDHEN, CDR2 SYDVKM.

V and J are TRBV9 and TRBJ1-2; 10 bases align to TRBD1. V was pared by 3 bases and J by 4 bases, with 3 bases of the junction left unmatched. The CDR3 contains 14 residues. Germline CDR1 is SGDLS and CDR2 is YYNGEE. Here the CDR3 DNA reads TGTGCCAGCAGCGGACAGGGGGCAGGCTATGGCTACACCTTC. Translating it yields CASSGQGAGYGYTF.

This rearrangement joins TRBV15 to TRBJ2-5; 7 nucleotides agree with TRBD2. Germline trimming cut 1 base from V and 4 bases from J; bases unmatched to any gene: 9. Germline lookup yields CDR1 LNHNV and CDR2 YYDKDF (reference sequence). This CDR3 has 16 amino acids. This chain's CDR3 is CATSRVGVAGVETQYF. The CDR3 nucleotides are TGTGCCACCAGCAGAGTGGGCGTGGCGGGAGTAGAGACCCAGTACTTC.

The chain combines TRBV7-9 with TRBJ2-3; 12 nucleotides match TRBD2. V was clipped by 1 base and J by 7 bases; unmatched bases: 6. There are 16 residues in the CDR3. The germline CDR1 and CDR2 sequences are SEHNR and FQNEAQ (reference sequence). This CDR3 is CASSLVRTSGKNTQYF. Written as DNA, the CDR3 is TGTGCCAGCAGCTTAGTGAGGACTAGCGGGAAAAATACGCAGTATTTT.

This chain connects TRBV6-5 to TRBJ1-5; D is uncertain. This CDR3 has 15 amino acids. CDR1 is MNHEY and CDR2 is SVGAGI in the germline V gene. V was shortened by 7 bases and J by 7 bases, with 20 bases between the two germline ends. The DNA of the CDR3 is TGTGCCAGCAAAGGAACAGCCCCTCCGGGGCAGCCCCAGCATTTT. Translation: CASKGTAPPGQPQHF.

The chain is built from TRBV14 and TRBJ2-5, with a possible D match to TRBD1 (6 bases). Germline V gene data show CDR1 as SGHDN and CDR2 as FVKESK. Trimming cost V 0 bases and J 0 bases, with 11 bases left between them. This CDR3 has 16 residues. The CDR3 DNA sequence: TGTGCCAGCAGCCAAGATCTGGGGGCGTACCAAGAGACCCAGTACTTC. It translates to CASSQDLGAYQETQYF.

The chain is built from TRBV6-1 and TRBJ1-2; possible D gene TRBD1, 5 bases. Germline V gives CDR1 MNHNS, CDR2 SASEGT. This CDR3 contains 14 residues. Trimming took 8 bases from V and 8 from J, leaving 21 bases between them. The CDR3 reads CASAYLGGAEGYTF. In DNA form, the CDR3 reads TGTGCCAGCGCATACCTCGGAGGGGCGGAAGGCTACACCTTC.

The chain has TRBV29-1 and TRBJ1-2; D remains ambiguous. The length of the CDR3 is 12 residues. The V end was cut by 3 bases, the J end by 7 bases, with 12 bases between. Germline CDR1 and CDR2: SQVTM and ANQGSEA. The CDR3 is CSVDVGGSGYTF. The CDR3 region has the DNA TGCAGCGTTGATGTGGGAGGGAGTGGCTACACCTTC.

The chain recombines TRBV6-6 with TRBJ2-1; TRBD1 might be the D (6 bases). The V and J ends lost 6 bases and 6 bases respectively, with 15 bases between them. Germline V lookup: CDR1 MNHNY, CDR2 SVGAGI (reference sequence). The CDR3 sequence is 14 residues long. The CDR3 here is CASSYGQPPNEQFF. CDR3 DNA sequence: TGTGCCAGCAGCTACGGACAGCCACCCAATGAGCAGTTCTTC.

This clone was seen once. V is TRBV5-1 and J is TRBJ2-3; 14 positions agree with TRBD2. Germline CDR1 and CDR2: SGHRS and YFSETQ. Losses at the gene ends were 3 bases for V and 2 bases for J; bases not matched to a gene: 11. The CDR3 loop spans 19 amino acids. DNA for the CDR3: TGCGCCAGCAGCTCCCCCGGGACTAGCGGGAGAGGCTTCACAGATACGCAGTATTTT. It translates to CASSSPGTSGRGFTDTQYF.

V usage is TRBV4-1 and J usage is TRBJ2-1, with D unresolved. CDR1 is MGHRA, CDR2 YSYEKL, per germline. V was pared by 0 bases and J by 7 bases, with 16 bases between. The CDR3 sequence is 16 residues long. CDR3 DNA: TGCGCCAGCAGCCAAGAAGAATGGTCGATGAGTAATGAGCAGTTCTTC. Translated: CASSQEEWSMSNEQFF.

This chain uses TRBV4-2 with TRBJ2-5, with 7 bases identical to TRBD1. This CDR3 has 14 residues. Per the germline V gene, CDR1 is LGHNA and CDR2 is YNFKEQ. V trimming: 4 bases; J trimming: 2 bases; junction bases outside the gene matches: 4. CDR3 bases: TGTGCCAGCAGCCGTACAGGGGATCAAGAGACCCAGTACTTC. Its translation: CASSRTGDQETQYF.

This chain joins TRBV5-1 and TRBJ2-7; 7 nucleotides align to TRBD1. The V and J ends lost 7 bases and 2 bases, in that order; junction bases with no gene match: 9. The CDR3 is 14 residues long. CDR1 and CDR2 (germline): SGHRS, YFSETQ. This CDR3 is CASARDSLPYEQYF. CDR3 sequence (DNA): TGCGCCAGCGCTCGGGACAGCTTACCCTACGAGCAGTACTTC.